This T cell receptor beta chain was recorded in a study of cytomegalovirus exposure and HLA in healthy donors. Study background: Tens of millions of unique TCRs from HLA-typed donors made up an early data release.

Study outcomes and limitations: Reports described diagnosis of cytomegalovirus status by the classifier as highly specific and sensitive.

In the case of this clone: Its antigen is still unknown.

PCR amplification relied on 60 Vbeta primers (plus 13 Jbeta primers). Measured with immunoSEQ multiplex PCR; TCRdb has only the in-frame clones, and not every one. The clone table shows 100,000 to 150,000 clones, with the ten largest holding 1.5% to 2%. The origin of this receptor is a woman between 40 and 55 years old in good health and CMV-seropositive. The sequencing input was PBMCs.

For the CDR3, the DNA is TGTGCCAGCGTGGGACAGGGGAATGGAGATACGCAGTATTTT. Encoded protein: CASVGQGNGDTQYF. The chain joins TRBV28 to TRBJ2-3; 10 bases fit TRBD1. There are 14 residues in the CDR3. Per the germline V gene, CDR1 is MDHEN and CDR2 is SYDVKM. V dropped 8 bases and J dropped 5; count of bases not matched to a gene: 7. The full variable domain, rest sourced from reference TRBV28 and TRBJ2-3, is DVKVTQSSRYLVKRTGEKVFLECVQDMDHENMFWYRQDPGLGLRLIYFSYDVKMKEKGDIPEGYSVSREKKERFSLILESASTNQTSMYLCASVGQGNGDTQYFGPGTRLTVL.